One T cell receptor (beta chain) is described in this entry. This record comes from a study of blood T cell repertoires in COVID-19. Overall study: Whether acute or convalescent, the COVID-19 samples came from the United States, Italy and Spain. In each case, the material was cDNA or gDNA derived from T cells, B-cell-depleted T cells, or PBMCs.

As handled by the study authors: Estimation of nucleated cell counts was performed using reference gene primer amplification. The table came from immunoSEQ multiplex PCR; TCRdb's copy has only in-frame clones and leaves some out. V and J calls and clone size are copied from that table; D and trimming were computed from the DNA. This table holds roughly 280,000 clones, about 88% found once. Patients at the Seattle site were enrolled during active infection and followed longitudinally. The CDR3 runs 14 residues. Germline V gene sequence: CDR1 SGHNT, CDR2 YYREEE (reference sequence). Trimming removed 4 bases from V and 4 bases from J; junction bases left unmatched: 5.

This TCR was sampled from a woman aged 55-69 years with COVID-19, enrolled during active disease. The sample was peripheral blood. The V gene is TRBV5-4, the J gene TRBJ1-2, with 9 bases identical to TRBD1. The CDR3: CASSRTGVTYGYTF. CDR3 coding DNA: TGTGCCAGCAGCCGGACAGGGGTGACCTATGGCTACACCTTC.